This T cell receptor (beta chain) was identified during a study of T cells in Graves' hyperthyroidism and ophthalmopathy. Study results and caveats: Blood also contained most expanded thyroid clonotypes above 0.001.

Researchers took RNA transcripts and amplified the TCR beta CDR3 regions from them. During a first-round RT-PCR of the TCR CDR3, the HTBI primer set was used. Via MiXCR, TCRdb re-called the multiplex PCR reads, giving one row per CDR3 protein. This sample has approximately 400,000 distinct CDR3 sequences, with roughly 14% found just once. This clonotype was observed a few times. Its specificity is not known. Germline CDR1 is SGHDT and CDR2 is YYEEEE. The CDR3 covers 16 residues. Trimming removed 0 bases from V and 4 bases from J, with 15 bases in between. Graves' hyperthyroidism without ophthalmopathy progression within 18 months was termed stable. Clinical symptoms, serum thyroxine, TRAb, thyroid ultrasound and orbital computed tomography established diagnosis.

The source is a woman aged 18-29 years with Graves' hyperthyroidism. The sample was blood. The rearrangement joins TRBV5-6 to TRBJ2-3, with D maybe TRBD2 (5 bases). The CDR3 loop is CASSLEPLGASDTQYF. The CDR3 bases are TGTGCCAGCAGCTTGGAGCCACTAGGAGCGTCAGATACGCAGTATTTT.